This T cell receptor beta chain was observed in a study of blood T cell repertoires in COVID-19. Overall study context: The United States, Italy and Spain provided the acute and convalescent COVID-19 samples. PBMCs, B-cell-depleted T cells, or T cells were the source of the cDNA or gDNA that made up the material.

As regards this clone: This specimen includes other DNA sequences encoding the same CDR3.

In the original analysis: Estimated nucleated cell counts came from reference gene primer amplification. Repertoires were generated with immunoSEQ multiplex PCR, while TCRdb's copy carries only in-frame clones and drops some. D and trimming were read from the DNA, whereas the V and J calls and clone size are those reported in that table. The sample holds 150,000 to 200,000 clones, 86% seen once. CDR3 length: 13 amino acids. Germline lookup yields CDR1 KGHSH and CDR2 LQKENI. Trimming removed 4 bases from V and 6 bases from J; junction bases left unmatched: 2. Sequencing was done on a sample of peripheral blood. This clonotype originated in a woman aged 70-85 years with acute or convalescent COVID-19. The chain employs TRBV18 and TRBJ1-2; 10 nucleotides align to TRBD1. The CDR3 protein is CASSQGQGNGYTF. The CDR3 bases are TGTGCCAGCTCACAGGGACAGGGGAATGGCTACACCTTC.